Listed below are T cell receptor beta chains from one sample, sequenced in a study of blood T cells in healthy people across ages. TCRdb redid the calling of the 5' RACE reads with MiXCR, one entry per CDR3 protein. The sample comprises approximately 600,000 distinct CDR3 sequences, approximately 59% of which are singletons, and roughly 34% rests with the top ten. Sequenced: blood. These receptors were collected from a man in his 60s in good health. Each CDR3 is given with its conserved first and last residue. The D gene is left open where the match is weak. Clone size is given for some rows only: seen once, a few or many times, or a class if the clone is expanded.

V	D	J	size	DNA	CDR3
TRBV18	NA	TRBJ2-7	NA	TGTGCCAGCTCACCAGCAGACGGCTACGAGCAGTACTTC	CASSPADGYEQYF
TRBV12-3/TRBV12-4	TRBD1	TRBJ1-4	NA	TGTGCCAGCAGTCCTGGGACAGCCTATGCAACTAATGAAAAACTGTTTTTT	CASSPGTAYATNEKLFF
TRBV15	NA	TRBJ1-6	few	TGTGCCACCAGCGAGGACAGAGATTCACCCCTCCACTTT	CATSEDRDSPLHF
TRBV29-1	TRBD1	TRBJ2-7	NA	TGCAGCGTTGGGACAGGTGCAAGGGGTTACGAGCAGTACTTC	CSVGTGARGYEQYF
TRBV5-6	NA	TRBJ2-1	NA	TGTGCCAGCAGCCCCAGACTTCGTTATGGCCATGAGCAGTTCTTC	CASSPRLRYGHEQFF
TRBV6-1	TRBD1	TRBJ1-2	NA	TGTGCCAGCAGTGGGACAGGAGCCTCTAACTATGGCTACACCTTC	CASSGTGASNYGYTF
TRBV20-1	TRBD1	TRBJ1-2	NA	TGCAGTGCCAAGCCTGGGACAGGGCGCTATGGCTACACCTTC	CSAKPGTGRYGYTF
TRBV2	NA	TRBJ2-3	NA	TGTGCCAGCAGTGAAGGTCGTGTCGGGAGCACAGATACGCAGTATTTT	CASSEGRVGSTDTQYF
TRBV20-1	NA	TRBJ2-7	NA	TGCAGTGCTAGGAGAAGCTTGGCCTCCTACGAGCAGTACTTC	CSARRSLASYEQYF
TRBV29-1	NA	TRBJ1-5	few	TGCAGCGTTGATTTGGGCTACAATCAGCCCCAGCATTTT	CSVDLGYNQPQHF
TRBV5-1	NA	TRBJ2-5	many	TGTGCCAGCAGTTTAGAAGGAAGGGAGACCCAGTACTTC	CASSLEGRETQYF
TRBV4-2	TRBD2	TRBJ2-1	NA	TGTGCCAGCAGCCAAGTATCGCTAGCGGGGGTCTACAATGAGCAGTTCTTC	CASSQVSLAGVYNEQFF
TRBV2	NA	TRBJ2-2	NA	TGTGCCAGCAGCCGACTGAGCGGTTCCTCCGGGGAGCTGTTTTTT	CASSRLSGSSGELFF
TRBV7-2	TRBD2	TRBJ2-7	few	TGTGCCAGCAGCGCGTTACTAGCGGCGGGGGCCCAGTACTTC	CASSALLAAGAQYF
TRBV29-1	NA	TRBJ2-5	few	TGCAGCGTTGAAGAGAACCCCCTCACGACCCAGTACTTC	CSVEENPLTTQYF
TRBV27	NA	TRBJ1-4	NA	TGTGCCAGCAGTTTATTTCGGGAAACAACTAATGAAAAACTGTTTTTT	CASSLFRETTNEKLFF
TRBV9	TRBD2	TRBJ2-5	NA	TGTGCCAGCATCATCGGGACTAGCGGACAAGAGACCCAGTACTTC	CASIIGTSGQETQYF
TRBV10-3	NA	TRBJ1-2	NA	TGTGCCATCAGTTCCGAAACCGGGACGGTAGAAGGCTACACCTTC	CAISSETGTVEGYTF
TRBV7-9	TRBD2	TRBJ2-5	NA	TGTGCCAGCAGCTCCCTTAGGGGCGGGGGGGACAATGAGCAGTACTTC	CASSSLRGGGDNEQYF
TRBV11-2	NA	TRBJ2-3	NA	TGTGCCAGCAGGGGCATCACAGATACGCAGTATTTT	CASRGITDTQYF
TRBV2	TRBD2	TRBJ2-7	NA	TGTGCCAGCAGTGCCGGACTAGCGGGGGGGGAGTACTTC	CASSAGLAGGEYF
TRBV20-1	TRBD2	TRBJ2-1	NA	TGCAGCGGGGGGACCTACAATGAGCAGTTCTTC	CSGGTYNEQFF
TRBV7-2	NA	TRBJ2-7	few	TGTGCCAGCAGCTTAGTAGTAGCAAAGGGCGAGCAGTACTTC	CASSLVVAKGEQYF
TRBV5-1	TRBD1	TRBJ2-3	NA	TGCGCCAGCAGCCGTAGGGCAGGGGGCGAGGAAGCTGCGCAGTATTTT	CASSRRAGGEEAAQYF
TRBV20-1	NA	TRBJ1-1	NA	TGCAGTGCTAGAGTAGTTGGCAGGGTGAACACTGAAGCTTTCTTT	CSARVVGRVNTEAFF
TRBV20-1	TRBD2	TRBJ2-1	few	TGCAGTGCTAGACCCTTAAGCGGGGGTTGGTATGAGCAGTTCTTC	CSARPLSGGWYEQFF
TRBV7-9	NA	TRBJ1-4	NA	TGTGCCAGCCAAAAAGGGGCGGAGAATGAAAAACTGTTTTTT	CASQKGAENEKLFF
TRBV29-1	NA	TRBJ2-1	few	TGCAGCGTTGAAGGCCACAGGGGGGGGCGGGGAGAATTTTACAATGAGCAGTTCTTC	CSVEGHRGGRGEFYNEQFF
TRBV29-1	NA	TRBJ2-3	NA	TGCAGCGTTGATAGGGGGTCCACAGATACGCAGTATTTT	CSVDRGSTDTQYF
TRBV2	NA	TRBJ2-3	NA	TGTGCCGGGACCCGGGCAGATACGCAGTATTTT	CAGTRADTQYF
TRBV29-1	NA	TRBJ2-3	NA	TGCAGCGTCCGCGTTGGGGCGGGAGATACGCAGTATTTT	CSVRVGAGDTQYF
TRBV6-5	TRBD1	TRBJ1-4	few	TGTGCCAGCAGGGGCCGGGACAGGAGTGAAAAACTGTTTTTT	CASRGRDRSEKLFF
TRBV5-1	TRBD1	TRBJ1-1	few	TGCGCCAGCAGACCGGGACAGGGGTGGAACACTGAAGCTTTCTTT	CASRPGQGWNTEAFF
TRBV13	TRBD1	TRBJ2-1	once	TGTGCCAGCAGATACAGGGGGCCTATTCACAATGAGCAGTTCTTC	CASRYRGPIHNEQFF
TRBV13	NA	TRBJ2-6	many	TGTGCCAGCAGCCGAGGGGACTCTGGGGCCAACGTCCTGACTTTC	CASSRGDSGANVLTF
TRBV20-1	TRBD1	TRBJ1-1	NA	TGCAGTGCCTTGGGACAGGCCATGAACACTGAAGCTTTCTTT	CSALGQAMNTEAFF
TRBV27	NA	TRBJ2-7	NA	TGTGCCAGCGGAGGAGGGGCTCTCTCCTACGAGCAGTACTTC	CASGGGALSYEQYF
TRBV20-1	NA	TRBJ2-1	NA	TGCGAGTACATTAGGGTCCCCTTCGCCCCCTCCTACAATGAGCAGTTCTTC	CEYIRVPFAPSYNEQFF
TRBV5-1	NA	TRBJ2-5	once	TGCGCCAGCAGCCCCTACGCGGGGCACCAAGAGACCCAGTACTTC	CASSPYAGHQETQYF
TRBV11-2	TRBD2	TRBJ2-2	NA	TGTGCCAGCAGCTTAGCGGGGGGGGACACCGGGGAGCTGTTTTTT	CASSLAGGDTGELFF
TRBV21-1	NA	TRBJ2-5	few	TGTGCCAGCAGCAAAACCCTCGGGTGGTCCGAAGAGACCCAGTACTTC	CASSKTLGWSEETQYF
TRBV20-1	NA	TRBJ1-6	NA	TGCAGTGCTAGAGGGACAGATTATAATTCACCCCTCCACTTT	CSARGTDYNSPLHF
TRBV11-2	TRBD2	TRBJ2-5	NA	TGTGCCAGCGGGCAGCGGGGGGGCTTTGAGACCCAGTACTTC	CASGQRGGFETQYF
TRBV9	TRBD1	TRBJ2-1	few	TGTGCCAGCAGCTCTTCCGGGACAGGAGATAATGAGCAGTTCTTC	CASSSSGTGDNEQFF
TRBV12-3/TRBV12-4	NA	TRBJ2-7	many	TGTGCCAGCAGCCGAACCGCGGGTGAGCAGTACTTC	CASSRTAGEQYF
TRBV5-1	TRBD2	TRBJ2-1	few	TGCGCCAGCAGCTTGGAAGGGCCGGGAGGTACAAGGGAGCAGTTCTTC	CASSLEGPGGTREQFF
TRBV27	NA	TRBJ1-2	few	TGTGCCAGCAGTAAATTTGGGGGGGGTGACTATGGCTACACCTTC	CASSKFGGGDYGYTF
TRBV12-3/TRBV12-4	NA	TRBJ2-7	NA	TGTGCCAGCAGTTTAGCTGGGGGGATGGGCTACGAGCAGTACTTC	CASSLAGGMGYEQYF